This T cell receptor (beta chain) was identified in a study of blood T cell repertoires in COVID-19. About the study: Donors in the United States, Italy and Spain gave samples during acute or convalescent COVID-19. From T cells, B-cell-depleted T cells, or PBMCs came the material, which was cDNA or gDNA.

The germline V gene encodes CDR1 LNHNV and CDR2 YYDKDF (reference sequence). The CDR3 loop spans 14 amino acids. Trimming removed 0 bases from V and 4 bases from J, with 9 bases in between. In the original analysis: Quantification of nucleated cells was approximated via reference gene primer amplification. Produced via immunoSEQ multiplex PCR; TCRdb's table is partial and in-frame only. V and J calls and clone size are given by that table; D and trimming were obtained from the DNA. The table includes approximately 100,000 clones, 70% to 85% detected once. Many counts were recorded for this clone. The chain combines TRBV15 with TRBJ1-2, with D maybe TRBD1 (6 bases). The receptor's source is a man aged 70-80 years with active or convalescent COVID-19. Sequenced input: peripheral blood. The CDR3, as DNA: TGTGCCACCAGCAGAGAAGGGGGACCCTATGGCTACACCTTC. It specifies CATSREGGPYGYTF.